What follows is one T cell receptor (beta chain) and its context. Its target is not known. The sample comes from a study of cytomegalovirus exposure and HLA in healthy donors. Overall study context: Across 350 to 400 genotyped donors, roughly 80% landed in the Caucasian-associated ancestry cluster. Study-level results: As was reported, the HLA-A and HLA-B alleles of most subjects were accurately predicted from TCR beta sequences. An analysis was carried out later, and it reportedly showed fewer N-insertions in an Asian-associated ancestry cluster than the approximately 670-donor mean. Several of the most significant clusters appeared, in a later analysis, to be linked to common viral pathogens.

The PCR contained 60 Vbeta and 13 Jbeta primers. Method: immunoSEQ multiplex PCR; TCRdb's copy keeps in-frame clones and lacks some. Of some 200,000 clones in the sample, more than 75% are singletons; the top ten hold roughly 0.4%. Germline CDR1 is LNHDA and CDR2 is SQIVND (reference sequence). The CDR3 runs to 13 residues. The germline V and J ends were trimmed by 0 bases and 16 bases, with 16 bases remaining between them. This TCR was recovered from a male donor in good health and CMV-seropositive. Sequences were obtained from PBMCs. V and J are TRBV19 and TRBJ1-5; D may be TRBD1 (6 bases). The CDR3 sequence is CASSIDGQPGYHF. For the CDR3, the DNA is TGTGCCAGTAGTATAGATGGACAGCCTGGATATCATTTT. Together with reference TRBV19 and TRBJ1-5, the CDR3 gives the full variable domain: DGGITQSPKYLFRKEGQNVTLSCEQNLNHDAMYWYRQDPGQGLRLIYYSQIVNDFQKGDIAEGYSVSREKKESFPLTVTSAQKNPTAFYLCASSIDGQPGYHFGDGTRLSIL.